This entry lists 8 T cell receptor beta chains sequenced from one sample in a study (dated by TCRdb to the mid-2010s). Receptor libraries were prepared by RT-PCR. The listed sequencing device is Illumina MiSeq. Starting from the raw public reads, TCRdb applied fastp trimming at Q25, assembled clones with MiXCR and retained in-frame beta chains. Entries are consolidated by CDR3 protein sequence, retaining the most common genes and DNA. The sample table shows almost 700,000 distinct CDR3 sequences, and around 14% are seen once. The ten most abundant clones make up 3.6% of the sample. Sequencing used memory CD4+ T cells from blood. The receptors come from a female donor in good health, serving as a healthy control.

V gene TRBV19 combines with J gene TRBJ1-5, with 9 bases fitting TRBD1. The trim removed 5 bases at V and 6 bases at J, leaving 8 bases unmatched. This CDR3 is 15 amino acids long. Per the germline V gene, CDR1 is LNHDA and CDR2 is SQIVND (reference sequence). The CDR3 sequence is CASSFAGTGTQPQHF. CDR3 in DNA: TGTGCCAGTAGTTTCGCCGGGACAGGGACTCAGCCCCAGCATTTT. Full variable domain (outside the CDR3, taken from reference TRBV19 and TRBJ1-5): DGGITQSPKYLFRKEGQNVTLSCEQNLNHDAMYWYRQDPGQGLRLIYYSQIVNDFQKGDIAEGYSVSREKKESFPLTVTSAQKNPTAFYLCASSFAGTGTQPQHFGDGTRLSIL.

This clonotype was seen only a few times. The chain links TRBV18 to TRBJ2-3; D is unclear. The V and J ends lost 6 bases and 0 bases respectively, with 7 bases between them. Germline V CDR1 and CDR2: KGHSH, LQKENI. The CDR3 length is 13 residues. CDR3 sequence reads: CASSLMSTDTQYF. The DNA for the CDR3 is TGTGCCAGCTCCCTAATGAGCACAGATACGCAGTATTTT.

The chain couples TRBV10-3 to TRBJ2-7; tentatively, D is TRBD1 or TRBD2 (5 bases each). V was pared by 4 bases and J by 5 bases, with 6 bases between. Germline assignment: CDR1 ENHRY and CDR2 SYGVKD. The CDR3 is 11 residues long. Here the CDR3 reads CAISGGNEQYF. CDR3 sequence (DNA): TGTGCCATCAGTGGGGGGAACGAGCAGTACTTC.

This clonotype was detected ten times or more. The chain employs TRBV29-1 and TRBJ1-2; 7 bases are shared with TRBD1. J was trimmed by 3 bases and V by 0 bases; bases with no gene match: 7. Germline CDR1 SQVTM, CDR2 ANQGSEA. The CDR3 loop spans 15 amino acids. Here the CDR3 DNA reads TGCAGCGTTGAAGATCAGGGCAGGGGGGACTATGGCTACACCTTC. This translates into CSVEDQGRGDYGYTF.

This clonotype has just a few counts. This chain joins TRBV20-1 and TRBJ1-1; D ambiguous. Trimming pared 0 bases from V and 7 bases from J, leaving 12 bases between. This CDR3 has 13 amino acids. In germline, CDR1 is DFQATT, CDR2 SNEGSKA (reference sequence). The CDR3 nucleotides read TGCAGTGCTAGAGACAGCGGACCCCTTGAAGCTTTCTTT. The encoded protein is CSARDSGPLEAFF.

V usage is TRBV7-2 and J usage is TRBJ1-4; D is unresolved. The CDR3 is 18 residues long. Trimming stripped 5 bases from V and 0 bases from J, with 19 bases between. Germline V lookup: CDR1 SGHTA, CDR2 FQGNSA. The CDR3 DNA sequence: TGTGCCAGCAGCCCCAAGGGCGCCAGGATTGCAACTAATGAAAAACTGTTTTTT. This codes for CASSPKGARIATNEKLFF.

This clonotype was counted only a few times. Here the CDR3 DNA reads TGTGCCAGCAGCTTAGATCCGGGGTCAAGCTCCTACGAGCAGTACTTC. Its protein product is CASSLDPGSSSYEQYF. The V and J genes are TRBV7-2 and TRBJ2-7, with TRBD2 as a possible D gene (5 bases). The CDR3 spans 16 residues. The germline V gene encodes CDR1 SGHTA and CDR2 FQGNSA. V dropped 1 base and J dropped 0 bases, with 13 bases sitting between them.

This rearrangement joins TRBV7-9 to TRBJ1-1, with D unresolved. CDR3 length equals 13 residues. Germline V gene lookup returns CDR1 SEHNR and CDR2 FQNEAQ (reference sequence). Trimming removed 1 base from V and 11 bases from J, with 14 bases in between. CDR3 protein: CASSLDGTAPAFF. The CDR3 DNA follows: TGTGCCAGCAGCTTAGATGGTACAGCTCCGGCTTTCTTT.